The T cell receptor beta chain described here comes from a study of shared clonotypes between healthy human individuals. Study details: With ages of 18 to 49, the donors were a couple of women and three men. Study-wide findings and caveats: At large depth, rarefaction still showed sorted-subset sequencing to be incomplete. A generally larger estimated richness was seen in naive subsets than in memory subsets.

As regards this clone: The antigen remains unidentified.

TCRdb's table, derived via immunoSEQ multiplex PCR, lists solely in-frame clones and lacks some. The profile shows more than 2,000,000 clones, 85% to 95% of them singletons. Donation came from healthy HIV-negative adults that had no recent acute infections or vaccinations. The germline V gene encodes CDR1 SGHNT and CDR2 YENEEA. V dropped 4 bases and J dropped 10 bases, with 14 bases sitting between them. This CDR3 is 13 amino acids long. The clonotype was recovered from a man aged 18 to 29 in good health. Some clones in this sample may be carry-over from other donors' samples. The specimen sequenced was naive CD4+ T cells from PBMCs. The subset was: CD45RA+ positively selected. This chain links TRBV11-3 with TRBJ2-1; D remains unclear. The CDR3 region has the DNA TGTGCCAGCAGCTATGAGTCTCGCAGCGAGCAGTTCTTC. Encoded protein: CASSYESRSEQFF. Filled out from reference TRBV11-3 and TRBJ2-1, the complete variable domain reads EAGVVQSPRYKIIEKKQPVAFWCNPISGHNTLYWYLQNLGQGPELLIRYENEEAVDDSQLPKDRFSAERLKGVDSTLKIQPAELGDSAVYLCASSYESRSEQFFGPGTRLTVL.